The text below deals with one T cell receptor (beta chain). The data were obtained in a study of blood T cell repertoires in COVID-19. Study-wide background: Sites across the United States, Italy and Spain contributed samples from acute and convalescent COVID-19.

As handled by the study authors: Nucleated cell counts were estimated from reference gene primer amplification. Assay: immunoSEQ multiplex PCR; the TCRdb copy retains only in-frame clones and omits some. The V and J calls and clone size come from that table; D and trimming were worked out from the DNA. The sample lists some 200,000 clones; 65% to 85% were seen once. V lost 1 base and J 2 bases, leaving 8 bases between the germline ends. This CDR3 is 15 amino acids long. The germline CDR1 and CDR2 sequences are SGHTA and FQGNSA. Sequenced sample: PBMCs or T cells enriched from blood (not recorded which). The source is a woman aged 40 to 50 with acute COVID-19. This rearrangement joins TRBV7-2 to TRBJ1-4, with D uncertain. The CDR3 sequence is CASSLGVQTNEKLFF. DNA for the CDR3: TGTGCCAGCAGCTTAGGGGTACAGACTAATGAAAAACTGTTTTTT.